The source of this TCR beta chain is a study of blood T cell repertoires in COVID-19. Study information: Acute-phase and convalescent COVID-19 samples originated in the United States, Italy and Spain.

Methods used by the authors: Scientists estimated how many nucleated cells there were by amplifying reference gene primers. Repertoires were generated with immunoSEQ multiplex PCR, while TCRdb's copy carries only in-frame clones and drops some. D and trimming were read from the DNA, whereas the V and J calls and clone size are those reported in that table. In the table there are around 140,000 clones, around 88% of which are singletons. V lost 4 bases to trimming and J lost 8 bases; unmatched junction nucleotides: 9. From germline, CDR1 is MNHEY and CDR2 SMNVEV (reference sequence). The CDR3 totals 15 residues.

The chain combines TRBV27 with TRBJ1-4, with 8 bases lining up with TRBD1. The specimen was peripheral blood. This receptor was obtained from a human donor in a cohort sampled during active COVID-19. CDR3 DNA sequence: TGTGCCAGCAGTTACGGGACAGGTATAGGGGAAAAACTGTTTTTT. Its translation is CASSYGTGIGEKLFF.